The sequence of this T cell receptor (beta chain) was determined in a study of blood T cell repertoires in COVID-19. Per the study methods: From reference gene primer amplification, estimates of nucleated cell counts were derived. TCRdb's copy holds only in-frame clones and misses some; the assay was immunoSEQ multiplex PCR. D and trimming come from the DNA, and the V and J calls and clone size come from that table. The repertoire consists of 200,000 to 250,000 clones, with 84% occurring once and the leading ten covering roughly 7.8%. Unmatched junction bases numbered 9, after V lost 4 bases and J lost 11 bases. CDR1 is MNHEY, CDR2 SMNVEV, per germline (reference sequence). The CDR3 has 13 residues.

Specimen: peripheral blood. V gene TRBV27 combines with J gene TRBJ1-1; 8 bases are shared with TRBD1. This clonotype originated in a woman aged 80 or over with COVID-19, enrolled during active disease. The CDR3 sequence: CASSYLQGVWAFF. The CDR3 coding sequence is TGTGCCAGCAGTTACCTACAGGGGGTATGGGCTTTCTTT.